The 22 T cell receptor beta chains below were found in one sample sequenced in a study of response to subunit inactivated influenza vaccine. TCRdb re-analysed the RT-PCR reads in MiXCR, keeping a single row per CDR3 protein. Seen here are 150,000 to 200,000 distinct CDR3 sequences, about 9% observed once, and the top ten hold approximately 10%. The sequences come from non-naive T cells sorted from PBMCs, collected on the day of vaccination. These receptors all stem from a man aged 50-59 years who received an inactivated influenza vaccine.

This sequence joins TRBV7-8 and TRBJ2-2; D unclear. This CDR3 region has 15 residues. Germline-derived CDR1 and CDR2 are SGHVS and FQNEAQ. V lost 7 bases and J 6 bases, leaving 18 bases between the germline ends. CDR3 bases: TGTGCCAGCAACCCTTTGGGAAATGGAGCCGGGGAGCTGTTTTTT. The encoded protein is CASNPLGNGAGELFF.

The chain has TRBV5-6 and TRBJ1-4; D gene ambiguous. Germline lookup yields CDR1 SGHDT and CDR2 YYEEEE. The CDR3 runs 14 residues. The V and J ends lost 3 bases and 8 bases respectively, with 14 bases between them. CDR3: CASSYVGSKEKLFF. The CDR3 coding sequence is TGTGCCAGCAGCTACGTAGGGTCAAAGGAAAAACTGTTTTTT.

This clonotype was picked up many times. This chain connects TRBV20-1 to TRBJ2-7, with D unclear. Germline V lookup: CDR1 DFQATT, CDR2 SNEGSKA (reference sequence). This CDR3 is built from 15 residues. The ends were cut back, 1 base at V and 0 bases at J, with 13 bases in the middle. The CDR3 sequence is CSARGAQTPSYEQYF. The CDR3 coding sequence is TGCAGTGCTAGAGGTGCGCAGACCCCCTCCTACGAGCAGTACTTC.

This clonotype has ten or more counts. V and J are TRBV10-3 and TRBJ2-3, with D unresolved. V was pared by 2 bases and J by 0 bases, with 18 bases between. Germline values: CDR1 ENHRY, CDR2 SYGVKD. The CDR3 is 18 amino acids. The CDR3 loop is CAISEAVYSSPSTDTQYF. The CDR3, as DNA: TGTGCCATCAGTGAGGCGGTGTACTCCTCTCCTAGCACAGATACGCAGTATTTT.

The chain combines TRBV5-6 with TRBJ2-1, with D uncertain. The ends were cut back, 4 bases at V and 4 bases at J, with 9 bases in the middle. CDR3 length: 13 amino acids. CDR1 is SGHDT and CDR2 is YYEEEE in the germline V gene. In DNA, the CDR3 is TGTGCCAGCAGCCCCGAGCTGTACAATGAGCAGTTCTTC. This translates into CASSPELYNEQFF.

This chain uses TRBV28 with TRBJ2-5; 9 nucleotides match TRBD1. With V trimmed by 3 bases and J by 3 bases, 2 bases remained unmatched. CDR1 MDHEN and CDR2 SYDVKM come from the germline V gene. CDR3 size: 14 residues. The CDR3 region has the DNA TGTGCCAGCAGTTTCCGGGACAGGGAAGAGACCCAGTACTTC. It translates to CASSFRDREETQYF. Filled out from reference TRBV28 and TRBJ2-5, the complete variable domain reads DVKVTQSSRYLVKRTGEKVFLECVQDMDHENMFWYRQDPGLGLRLIYFSYDVKMKEKGDIPEGYSVSREKKERFSLILESASTNQTSMYLCASSFRDREETQYFGPGTRLLVL.

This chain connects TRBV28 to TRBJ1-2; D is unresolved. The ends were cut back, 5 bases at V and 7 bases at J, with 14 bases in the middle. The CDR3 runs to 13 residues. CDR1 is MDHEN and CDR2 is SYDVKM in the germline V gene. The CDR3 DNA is TGTGCCAGCAGTCCCCGAATCGGCTCTGGCTACACCTTC. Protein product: CASSPRIGSGYTF.

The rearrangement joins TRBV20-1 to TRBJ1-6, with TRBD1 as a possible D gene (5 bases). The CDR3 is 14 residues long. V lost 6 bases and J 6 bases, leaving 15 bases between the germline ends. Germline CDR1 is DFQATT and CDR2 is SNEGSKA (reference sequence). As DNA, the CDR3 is TGCAGTGCGCCGAGGGGTACACGTAATTCACCCCTCCACTTT. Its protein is CSAPRGTRNSPLHF.

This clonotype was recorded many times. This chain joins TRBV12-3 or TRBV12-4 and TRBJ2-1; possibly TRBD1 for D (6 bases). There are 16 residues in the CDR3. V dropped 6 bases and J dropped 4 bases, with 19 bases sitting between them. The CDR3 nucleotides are TGTGCCAGCAGATCCGGTTGGGCGCAGGGGTACAATGAGCAGTTCTTC. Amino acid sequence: CASRSGWAQGYNEQFF.

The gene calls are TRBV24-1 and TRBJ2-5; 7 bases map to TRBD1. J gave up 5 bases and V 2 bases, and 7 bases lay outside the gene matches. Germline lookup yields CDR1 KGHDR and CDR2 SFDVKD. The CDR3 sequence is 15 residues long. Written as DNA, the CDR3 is TGTGCCACCAGTGATTCCGGGACAGCCTTGGAGACCCAGTACTTC. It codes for CATSDSGTALETQYF.

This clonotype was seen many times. The CDR3: CSASDRLISTNEKLFF. The CDR3 DNA reads TGCAGTGCTTCCGACCGCCTTATCTCAACTAATGAAAAACTGTTTTTT. The V gene is TRBV20-1, the J gene TRBJ1-4; D is uncertain. Trimming shortened V by 5 bases and J by 0 bases, and 16 bases separated the two germline ends. Germline CDR1 DFQATT, CDR2 SNEGSKA (reference sequence). This CDR3 spans 16 amino acids.

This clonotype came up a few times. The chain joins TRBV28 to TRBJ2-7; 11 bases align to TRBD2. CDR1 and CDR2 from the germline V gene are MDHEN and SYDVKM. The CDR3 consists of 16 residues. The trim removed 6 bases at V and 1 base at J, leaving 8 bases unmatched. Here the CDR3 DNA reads TGTGCCAGCAGGCCCACCGGGACTAGCGGTTCCTACGAGCAGTACTTC. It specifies CASRPTGTSGSYEQYF.

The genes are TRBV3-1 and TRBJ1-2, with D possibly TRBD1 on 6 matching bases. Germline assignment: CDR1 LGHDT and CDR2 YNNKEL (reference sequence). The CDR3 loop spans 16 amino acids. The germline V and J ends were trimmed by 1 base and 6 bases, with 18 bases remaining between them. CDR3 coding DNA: TGTGCCAGCAGCCAAGTCTTTCTAGGACAGAGGGATGGCTACACCTTC. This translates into CASSQVFLGQRDGYTF. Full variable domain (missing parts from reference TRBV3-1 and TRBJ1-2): DTAVSQTPKYLVTQMGNDKSIKCEQNLGHDTMYWYKQDSKKFLKIMFSYNNKELIINETVPNRFSPKSPDKAHLNLHINSLELGDSAVYFCASSQVFLGQRDGYTFGSGTRLTVV.

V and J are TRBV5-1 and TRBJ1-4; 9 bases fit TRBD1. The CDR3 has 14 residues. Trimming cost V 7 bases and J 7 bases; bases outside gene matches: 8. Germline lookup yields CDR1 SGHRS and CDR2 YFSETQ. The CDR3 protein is CASRAGTGPEKLFF. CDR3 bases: TGCGCCAGCCGCGCCGGGACAGGGCCTGAAAAACTGTTTTTT.

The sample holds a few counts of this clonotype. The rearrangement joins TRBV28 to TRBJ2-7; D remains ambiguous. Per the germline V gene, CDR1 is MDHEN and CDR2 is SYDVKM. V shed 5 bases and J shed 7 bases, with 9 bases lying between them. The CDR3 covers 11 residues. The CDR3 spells CASSLYREQYF. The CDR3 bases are TGTGCCAGCAGTCTATACAGAGAGCAGTACTTC.

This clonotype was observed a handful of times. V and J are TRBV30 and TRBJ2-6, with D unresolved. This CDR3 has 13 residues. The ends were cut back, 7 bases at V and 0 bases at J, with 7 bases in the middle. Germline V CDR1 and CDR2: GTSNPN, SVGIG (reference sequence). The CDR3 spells CALQSSGANVLTF. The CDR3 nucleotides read TGTGCCTTGCAGAGCTCTGGGGCCAACGTCCTGACTTTC. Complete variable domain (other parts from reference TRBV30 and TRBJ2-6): SQTIHQWPATLVQPVGSPLSLECTVEGTSNPNLYWYRQAAGRGLQLLFYSVGIGQISSEVPQNLSASRPQDRQFILSSKKLLLSDSGFYLCALQSSGANVLTFGAGSRLTVL.

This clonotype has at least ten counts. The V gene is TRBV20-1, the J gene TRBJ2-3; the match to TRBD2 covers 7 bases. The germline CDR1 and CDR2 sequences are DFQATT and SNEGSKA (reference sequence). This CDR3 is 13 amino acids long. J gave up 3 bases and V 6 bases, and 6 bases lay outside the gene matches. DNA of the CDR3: TGCAGTGCGGTGAGCGGGAAAACAGATACGCAGTATTTT. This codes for CSAVSGKTDTQYF.

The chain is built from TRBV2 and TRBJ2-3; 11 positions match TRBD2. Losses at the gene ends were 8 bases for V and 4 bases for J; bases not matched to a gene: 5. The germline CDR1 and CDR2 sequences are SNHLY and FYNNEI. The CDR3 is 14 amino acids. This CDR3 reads CASLSGRAPDTQYF. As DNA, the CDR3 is TGTGCCAGCCTTAGCGGGAGGGCCCCAGATACGCAGTATTTT.

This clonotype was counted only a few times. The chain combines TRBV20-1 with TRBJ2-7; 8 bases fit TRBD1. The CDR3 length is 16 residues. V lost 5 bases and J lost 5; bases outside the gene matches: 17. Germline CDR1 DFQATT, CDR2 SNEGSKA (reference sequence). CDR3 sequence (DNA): TGCAGTGCTCCAGAGACGAGGACAGGGATTCACCACGAGCAGTACTTC. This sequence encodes CSAPETRTGIHHEQYF.

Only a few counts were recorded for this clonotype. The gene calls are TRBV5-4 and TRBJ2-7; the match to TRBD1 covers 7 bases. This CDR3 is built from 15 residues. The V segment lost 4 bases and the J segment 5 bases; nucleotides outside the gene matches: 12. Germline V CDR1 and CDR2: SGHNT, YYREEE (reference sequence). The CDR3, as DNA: TGTGCCAGCAGCCCAACCTCGACAGGGAACCACGAGCAGTACTTC. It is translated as CASSPTSTGNHEQYF.

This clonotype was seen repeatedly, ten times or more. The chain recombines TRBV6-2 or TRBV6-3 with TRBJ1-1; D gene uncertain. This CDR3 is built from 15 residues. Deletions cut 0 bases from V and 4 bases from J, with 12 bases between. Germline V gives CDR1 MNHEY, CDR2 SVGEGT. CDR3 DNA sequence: TGTGCCAGCAGTTACTCGGAAGGGCCGTTCACTGAAGCTTTCTTT. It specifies CASSYSEGPFTEAFF.

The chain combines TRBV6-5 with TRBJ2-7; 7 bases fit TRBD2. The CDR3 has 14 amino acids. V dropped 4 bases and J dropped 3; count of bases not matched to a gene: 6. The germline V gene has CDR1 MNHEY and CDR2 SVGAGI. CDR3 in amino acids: CASSLASGDYEQYF. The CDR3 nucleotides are TGTGCCAGCAGTTTGGCTAGCGGCGACTACGAGCAGTACTTC.